This TCR beta chain was observed in a study of blood T cell repertoires in COVID-19. Study in general: PBMCs, B-cell-depleted T cells, or T cells provided the cDNA or gDNA that made up the material.

This CDR3 is built from 18 residues. The table came from immunoSEQ multiplex PCR; TCRdb's copy has only in-frame clones and leaves some out. The table lists around 300,000 clones, around 88% of them singletons. What was sequenced was peripheral blood. The receptor was isolated from a woman between 25 and 40 years old with COVID-19, enrolled during active disease. This rearrangement joins TRBV21-1 to TRBJ1-2. TRBV21-1 is given as a pseudogene. The CDR3 sequence is CASSKMGRGCHWEHGYTF. The CDR3 DNA sequence: TGTGCCAGCAGCAAAATGGGTCGTGGGTGCCATTGGGAGCATGGCTACACCTTC.